This T cell receptor beta chain was recorded in a study of T cell repertoires in cytomegalovirus infection (dated by TCRdb to between 2017 and 2020). A note on the overall study: The HLA type of each donor mattered for the analysis, because public TCR beta signatures pointed to carriage of CMV infection along with the matching HLA type.

This clonotype was counted only a few times. Its antigen target is currently unknown. One base away there is no much larger clone; base qualities are not given. Sequencing used an Illumina HiSeq 1500. TCRdb handled the public reads itself, with Q25 trimming in fastp and clone calling in MiXCR, and kept productive beta chains. Every entry covers one CDR3 protein and lists the most common genes and DNA from its rows. The sample table records some 70,000 distinct CDR3 sequences; 22% of these occur just once. The ten largest make up roughly 80% of the sample. Based on the germline V gene, the CDR1 and CDR2 sequences are SGHTA and FQGNSA. Spanning cysteine to phenylalanine, the CDR3 consists of 15 amino acids. Of the read, only the CDR3 DNA is kept; its 45 bases are in frame from base 1. V gives up 4 bases and J gives up 0 bases, and the segment between their germline ends measures 11 bases. On the study overall, not on this receptor specifically: In the ex vivo response, HLA-C-restricted CMV-specific TCR beta clonotypes were dominant, and in two of eight donors the single most frequent clonotype came from this HLA-C-restricted group. Cumulative frequency of public TCR beta family members discriminated carriers of CMV infection plus the relevant HLA type in this cohort and an independent 352-donor cohort.

The chain employs TRBV7-2 and TRBJ2-3, and possibly TRBD2, on 6 matching bases. This sequence was found in a human donor in good health (CMV status not recorded). Some clones in this sample may be carry-over from other donors' samples. Sequencing was done on a sample of PBMCs, sequenced either directly or after in vitro stimulation (not recorded which). In nucleotides, the sequence is TGTGCCAGCAGCTCGGACTACCTTAGCACAGATACGCAGTATTTT. This encodes CASSSDYLSTDTQYF.